The T cell receptor beta chain described here comes from a study of shared clonotypes between healthy human individuals. Findings of the study overall: Researchers found naive subsets generally carried larger estimated richness than memory subsets. When naive CD4 clonotypes were compared across a few donors, about 4.9% were shared. Rarefaction curves obtained for sorted subsets showed sequencing incomplete despite large depth.

With respect to this clone: What it binds is unknown.

Each subset's genomic DNA was split evenly across several immunoSEQ plates. Clones were sequenced by immunoSEQ multiplex PCR, and TCRdb holds only the in-frame ones, with some missing. The table lists 2 million to 2.5 million clones, 85% to 95% of them singletons. V was trimmed by 3 bases and J by 2 bases, leaving 8 bases between them. Per the germline V gene, CDR1 is SQVTM and CDR2 is ANQGSEA. The CDR3 extends over 12 amino acids. The sequence was collected from a young man in good health. Some clones in this sample may be carry-over from other donors' samples. This chain joins TRBV29-1 and TRBJ2-7; perhaps TRBD1 as D (5 bases). What was sequenced was naive CD4+ T cells from PBMCs. Subset specified: CD45RA+ positively selected. The CDR3 DNA follows: TGCAGCGTTGAGATGGGGCCCTACGAGCAGTACTTC. Amino acid sequence: CSVEMGPYEQYF.